This TCR beta chain is drawn from a study of control samples from healthy donors and cancer patients. The ends were cut back, 6 bases at V and 5 bases at J, with 11 bases in the middle. The CDR3 extends over 13 amino acids. Looked up from germline, CDR1 is SNHLY and CDR2 is FYNNEI. Assay used: immunoSEQ multiplex PCR; TCRdb lists only in-frame clones, some missing. The data hold about 170,000 clones, with just over 90% observed a single time. The sequence came from a woman aged 55-69 years in good health. This sequence joins TRBV2 and TRBJ1-5; D possibly corresponds to TRBD1 (5 bases). Material for sequencing was blood. CDR3: CASRQVVDQPQHF. For the CDR3, the DNA is TGTGCCAGCAGACAGGTCGTCGATCAGCCCCAGCATTTT.